Listed below are T cell receptor beta chains from one sample, sequenced in a study. Using its own MiXCR run on the RT-PCR reads, TCRdb lists one record per CDR3 protein. The sample lists about 680,000 distinct CDR3 sequences; more than 13% were seen once. Source material: memory CD4+ T cells from blood. These receptors all come from a female donor in good health, serving as a healthy control. The CDR3 runs from the conserved cysteine through the conserved F or W. The D gene is left open where the match is weak. The size field is filled for only some rows; it gives once, few, many or a size class.

d_call | clone_size | j_call | v_call | cdr3_nt | cdr3_aa
TRBD2 | - | TRBJ2-3 | TRBV4-3 | TGCGCCAGCAGACAAGAAATGGCCGGGGCGGGAGGGTCCAATGAGCAGTATTTT | CASRQEMAGAGGSNEQYF
- | few | TRBJ1-5 | TRBV7-9 | TGTGCCAGCAGCTTGATGGACGGTGACAATCAGCCCCAGCATTTT | CASSLMDGDNQPQHF
- | many | TRBJ2-4 | TRBV5-5 | TGTGCCAGCAGCCCATTAAACTCAGGGGCTGGAAACATTCAGTACTTC | CASSPLNSGAGNIQYF
TRBD2 | - | TRBJ2-2 | TRBV9 | TGTGCCAGCAAGCTTAGCGGGGCTGGCACCGGGGAGCTGTTTTTT | CASKLSGAGTGELFF
TRBD2 | - | TRBJ2-7 | TRBV7-2 | TGTGCCAGCAGCACTAGAGCGGGAGGCGGCTACGAGCAGTACTTC | CASSTRAGGGYEQYF
- | many | TRBJ1-1 | TRBV6-6 | TGTGCCAGCAGTTACGGGGGGTCCACTGAAGCTTTCTTT | CASSYGGSTEAFF
- | few | TRBJ2-4 | TRBV5-5 | TGTGCCAGCAGCAGCCTCCCCGGTGGGGGAAACATTCAGTACTTC | CASSSLPGGGNIQYF
- | few | TRBJ2-2 | TRBV6-5 | TGTGCCAGCAGTTCGGAGCCCCGATCGAACACCGGGGAGCTGTTTTTT | CASSSEPRSNTGELFF
- | few | TRBJ1-3 | TRBV20-1 | TGCAGTGCCAGCAACCTGCAGAACTCTGGAAACACCATATATTTT | CSASNLQNSGNTIYF
- | - | TRBJ1-1 | TRBV7-6 | TGTGCCAGCAGCCCGGAGCGCCGGGGGGCAGCTTTCTTT | CASSPERRGAAFF
- | - | TRBJ1-2 | TRBV20-1 | TGCAGTGCTAGAGATGTGGCAGTCCTTCCTAACTATGGCTACACCTTC | CSARDVAVLPNYGYTF
- | - | TRBJ1-4 | TRBV7-2 | TGTGCCAGCCGACGGGCGGGGGATGAAAAACTGTTTTTT | CASRRAGDEKLFF
- | many | TRBJ2-1 | TRBV10-3 | TGTGCCATCAGGGGGGGAGATAATGAGCAGTTCTTC | CAIRGGDNEQFF
TRBD1 | many | TRBJ1-2 | TRBV5-5 | TGTGCCAGCAGCGTCACTACCGGGACAGAGGATTATGGCTACACCTTC | CASSVTTGTEDYGYTF
- | many | TRBJ1-2 | TRBV4-2 | TGTGCCAGCAGCCAAGCTAGCGGGGTCTTTGGCTACACCTTC | CASSQASGVFGYTF
- | many | TRBJ2-1 | TRBV6-5 | TGTGCCAGCAGCCCCAACGGGTTCGGTGAGCAGTTCTTC | CASSPNGFGEQFF
TRBD1 | many | TRBJ2-7 | TRBV20-1 | TGCAGTGCTAGGACCAACAGGGGGCTGGACGAGCAGTACTTC | CSARTNRGLDEQYF
- | - | TRBJ2-1 | TRBV7-9 | TGTGCCAGCAGGACTCAACTGAGCTCCTACAATGAGCAGTTCTTC | CASRTQLSSYNEQFF
- | few | TRBJ2-5 | TRBV7-2 | TGTGCCAGCAGCTTACCCGGGGGCGTAAAGACCCAGTACTTC | CASSLPGGVKTQYF
- | - | TRBJ2-2 | TRBV20-1 | TGCTGTGCTATTACGGGACCCTTGAACACCGGGGAGCTGTTTTTT | CCAITGPLNTGELFF
- | many | TRBJ2-2 | TRBV29-1 | TGCAGCGTCCCAGAGGCCACCGGGGAGCTGTTTTTT | CSVPEATGELFF
TRBD1 | - | TRBJ1-1 | TRBV20-1 | TGCAGTCAGGGGAGCGGGACAGAGAACACTGAAGCTTTCTTT | CSQGSGTENTEAFF